One and the same sample provided the 12 T cell receptor beta chains below, sequenced in a study of blood T cell repertoires in COVID-19. Produced via immunoSEQ multiplex PCR; TCRdb's table is partial and in-frame only. Altogether about 210,000 clones are present, 75% to 85% being singletons, with the ten largest covering about 2.5%. The sequencing input was peripheral blood. The receptors here all came from a woman in her seventies with COVID-19, enrolled during active disease.

The chain uses TRBV14 and TRBJ1-2, with 9 bases lining up with TRBD1. Germline-derived CDR1 and CDR2 are SGHDN and FVKESK. The CDR3 contains 14 residues. V trimming: 2 bases; J trimming: 8 bases; junction bases outside the gene matches: 6. The CDR3 DNA reads TGTGCCAGCAGCCAAACAGGGGGCGGGTACGGCTACACCTTC. Translation gives CASSQTGGGYGYTF.

The rearrangement links TRBV5-1 to TRBJ1-1; no clear D. The CDR3 is 14 residues long. V lost 4 bases, J lost 4 bases, and 14 bases lay in between. Germline CDR1 SGHRS, CDR2 YFSETQ. CDR3 nucleotide sequence: TGCGCCAGCAGCCCCCGGCCTGCGGGCACTGAAGCTTTCTTT. Its protein is CASSPRPAGTEAFF.

The V call is TRBV2, the J call TRBJ1-2, with 9 bases identical to TRBD1. This CDR3 has 15 amino acids. CDR1 SNHLY and CDR2 FYNNEI come from the germline V gene. V shed 4 bases, J shed 4 bases, and the junction held 7 bases outside the gene matches. The CDR3 protein is CASSGNRGLGYGYTF. CDR3 nucleotides: TGTGCCAGCAGTGGAAACAGGGGGCTCGGCTATGGCTACACCTTC.

The V call is TRBV5-1, the J call TRBJ2-2, with D possibly being TRBD2 (7 bases). Per the germline V gene, CDR1 is SGHRS and CDR2 is YFSETQ. The CDR3 loop spans 16 amino acids. V was pared by 5 bases and J by 0 bases, with 14 bases between. DNA of the CDR3: TGCGCCAGCAGACGCGCGGGGGCTACGAACACCGGGGAGCTGTTTTTT. Translation gives CASRRAGATNTGELFF.

The chain uses TRBV5-1 and TRBJ2-5; 8 positions agree with TRBD2. V was pared by 2 bases and J by 5 bases, with 8 bases of the junction left unmatched. Per the germline V gene, CDR1 is SGHRS and CDR2 is YFSETQ. This CDR3 has 15 amino acids. CDR3: CASSFGRGAEETQYF. CDR3 nucleotides: TGCGCCAGCAGCTTCGGGCGGGGGGCCGAGGAGACCCAGTACTTC.

The chain joins TRBV6-2 or TRBV6-3 to TRBJ1-5, with D uncertain. The CDR3 contains 14 residues. The germline gives CDR1 MNHEY, CDR2 SVGEGT. With 4 bases removed from V and 3 bases from J, the gap between germline ends came to 10 bases. The DNA of the CDR3 is TGTGCCAGCAGTTTCTTGGGCTTCAATCAGCCCCAGCATTTT. Translated, it gives CASSFLGFNQPQHF.

This CDR3 is CASSYSGLGRGEQFF. In nucleotides, the CDR3 is TGTGCCAGCAGTTACTCAGGACTGGGCCGGGGTGAGCAGTTCTTC. This chain connects TRBV6-5 to TRBJ2-1; D is possibly TRBD2 (5 bases). The CDR3 totals 15 residues. The germline V gene encodes CDR1 MNHEY and CDR2 SVGAGI. With 0 bases removed from V and 9 bases from J, the gap between germline ends came to 15 bases.

The J gene is TRBJ1-1, the V gene TRBV5-1, with 9 bases lining up with TRBD1. With V trimmed by 7 bases and J by 5 bases, 9 bases remained unmatched. CDR3 length: 14 amino acids. Germline CDR1 is SGHRS and CDR2 is YFSETQ. The DNA for the CDR3 is TGCGCCAGCCGACAGGGACAGGGCGGGACTGAAGCTTTCTTT. It yields the protein CASRQGQGGTEAFF.

The chain recombines TRBV9 with TRBJ2-5; D is possibly TRBD2 (6 bases). This CDR3 region has 14 residues. V was cut by 0 bases and J by 9 bases, with 15 bases left in between. Germline V gene lookup returns CDR1 SGDLS and CDR2 YYNGEE. The CDR3 DNA follows: TGTGCCAGCAGCGTAGATAGGGCAGGAGGGTCCCAGTACTTC. It codes for CASSVDRAGGSQYF.

V and J are TRBV6-5 and TRBJ1-2; 9 bases line up with TRBD1. Per the germline V gene, CDR1 is MNHEY and CDR2 is SVGAGI. J gave up 5 bases and V 11 bases, and 9 bases lay outside the gene matches. This CDR3 comprises 13 residues. The CDR3 here is CAYLDRGGYGYTF. CDR3 nucleotides: TGTGCCTATCTGGACAGGGGTGGGTATGGCTACACCTTC.

CDR3 nucleotides: TGTGCCATCAGTGAGTCGCGGCAGGGGGCCGGGGAGCTGTTTTTT. Its translation: CAISESRQGAGELFF. The chain recombines TRBV10-3 with TRBJ2-2, with 7 bases matching TRBD1. CDR3 size: 15 residues. CDR1 and CDR2 (germline): ENHRY, SYGVKD. J lost 6 bases, V lost 0 bases, and 4 bases had no gene match.

This rearrangement joins TRBV19 to TRBJ1-6; no reliable D call. The CDR3 covers 14 residues. V was shortened by 8 bases and J by 6 bases, with 14 bases between the two germline ends. Germline V gives CDR1 LNHDA, CDR2 SQIVND (reference sequence). The CDR3, as DNA: TGTGCCAGTTCTTTGGTGGCCCTTAATTCACCCCTCCACTTT. Its translation is CASSLVALNSPLHF.